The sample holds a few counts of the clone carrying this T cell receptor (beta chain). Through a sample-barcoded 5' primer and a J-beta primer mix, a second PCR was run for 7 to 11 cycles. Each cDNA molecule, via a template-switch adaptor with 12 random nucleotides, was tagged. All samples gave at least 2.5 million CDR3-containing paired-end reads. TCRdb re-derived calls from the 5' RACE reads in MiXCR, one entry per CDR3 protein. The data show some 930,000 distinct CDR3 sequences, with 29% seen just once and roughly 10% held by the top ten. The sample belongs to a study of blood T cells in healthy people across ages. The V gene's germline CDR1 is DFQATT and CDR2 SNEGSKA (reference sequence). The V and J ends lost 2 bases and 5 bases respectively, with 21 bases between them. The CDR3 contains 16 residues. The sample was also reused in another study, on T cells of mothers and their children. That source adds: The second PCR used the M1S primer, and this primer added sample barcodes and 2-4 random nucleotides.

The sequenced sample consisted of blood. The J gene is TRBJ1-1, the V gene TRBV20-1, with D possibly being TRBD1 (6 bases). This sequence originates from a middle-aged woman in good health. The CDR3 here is CSARLGGGTGRTEAFF. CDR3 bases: TGCAGTGCTAGACTCGGGGGGGGCACAGGTCGGACTGAAGCTTTCTTT.